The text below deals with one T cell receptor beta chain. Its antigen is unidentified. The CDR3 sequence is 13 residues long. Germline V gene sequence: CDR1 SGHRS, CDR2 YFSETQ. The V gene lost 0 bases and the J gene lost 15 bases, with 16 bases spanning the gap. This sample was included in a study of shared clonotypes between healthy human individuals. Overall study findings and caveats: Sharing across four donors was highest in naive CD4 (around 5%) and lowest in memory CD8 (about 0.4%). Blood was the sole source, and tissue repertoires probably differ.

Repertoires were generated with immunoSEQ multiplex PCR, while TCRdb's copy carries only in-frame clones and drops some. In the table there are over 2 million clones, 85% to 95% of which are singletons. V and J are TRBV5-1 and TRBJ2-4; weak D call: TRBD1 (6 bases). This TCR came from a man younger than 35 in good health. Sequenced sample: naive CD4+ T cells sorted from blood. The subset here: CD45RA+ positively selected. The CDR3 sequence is CASSLAGTGPMYF. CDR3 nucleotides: TGCGCCAGCAGCTTGGCCGGTACAGGGCCAATGTACTTC.